Listed here is a single TCR beta chain. This clone was recorded once. This receptor's antigen is unknown. Base quality data are lacking; no much larger clone is found one base away. The data are from a study of T cell responses to AZD1222 COVID-19 vaccine (dated by TCRdb to the early 2020s). About the study as a whole: AZD1222 recipients whose second dose came at about 4 weeks and those whose second dose came at about 12 weeks were combined into one group, since spike-specific TCR depth and breadth did not differ between the two schedules. Enrollment into the trials was organized by age into subgroups of 18-55, 56-69 and 70-plus years, and those subgroups contained roughly 140, 27 and 60 TCR-sequenced participants, respectively. TCR sequencing was performed for roughly 240 trial participants, of whom around 200 were given two doses of AZD1222 and approximately 25 were given two doses of MenACWY control vaccine. Points the paper makes about the study in general: The whole spike protein was spanned by vaccine-associated CD4 TCRs, and dominant responses were seen in regions 160-218 and 743-854. Most participants were white British and females outnumbered males, and the authors suggested that clonal diversity may have been underestimated. Reportedly, almost half of the unique spike-specific TCRs recognized epitopes lying outside the regions that are mutated in the B.1.351 and B.1.1.7 variants. Because no samples from the day 14 peak response were available, repertoires could be characterized only after the peak T cell response. Conclusions about previously exposed vaccinees are limited, since just six AZD1222 recipients were seropositive for SARS-CoV-2 at baseline. In the small 56-69-year group, the increase in depth fell short of significance, most likely because of low power. After two AZD1222 doses, both the breadth and the depth of spike-specific TCRs were significantly higher than at day 0 and than in MenACWY recipients.

The CDR3 regions of human TCRbeta chains were subjected to immunosequencing. Per the authors' processing: TCRs in the repertoires were matched against a reference library of SARS-CoV-2-specific TCRs that had been generated with the MIRA antigen-specificity platform. Breadth meant the fraction of unique TCRs that were SARS-CoV-2-associated, whereas depth meant the fraction of total T cells that were SARS-CoV-2-associated. Using the MIRA data, each spike-specific TCR was mapped to the spike region that the TCR reacts to and placed in a CD4 or CD8 class. Log10-transformed breadth and depth values were compared by one-way ANOVA with Sidak's multiple comparisons tests. TCRdb took this table from immuneACCESS and kept in-frame rearrangements with V and J called. Such tables lack part of the clones; where checked against another copy, unresolved V genes explain under half of the gap, and the rest is unexplained. The DNA was the basis for D and trimming; V, J and clone size are from that table. For this sample there are 180,000 or so clones; roughly 92% appear just once. About 0.6% of the sample rests with the top ten.

The germline V gene supplies CDR1 MGHRA and CDR2 YSYEKL. The junction carries 14 bases between V and J, which are trimmed by 4 bases and 7 bases respectively. Counted from cysteine to phenylalanine, this CDR3 has 14 amino acids. The kept DNA is CDR3 alone, 42 bases in frame from the first base. This specimen's time point label, per the study, means: baseline before first vaccination. The vaccinee samples were drawn from two UK trials, COV001 and COV002, one of which was a single-blind randomized controlled phase 2/3 trial testing AZD1222 (ChAdOx1 nCoV-19) in healthy adults. Trial participant PBMC samples were collected at day 0 and day 28 after the second dose for TCRbeta chain sequencing.

The source of this sequence is an adult in good health. Sample: peripheral blood, taken on day 0 of AZD1222 vaccination. The rearrangement combines TRBV4-1 with TRBJ1-5; a weak D assignment points to TRBD1 (5 bases agree). The CDR3 protein sequence reads: CASSPKSQGQPQHF. The DNA is TGCGCCAGCAGCCCCAAATCCCAGGGACAGCCCCAGCATTTT.